This passage covers 31 T cell receptor beta chains from one sample sequenced in a study of cytomegalovirus exposure and HLA in healthy donors. The study ran its PCR with 60 Vbeta and 13 Jbeta primers. The protocol was immunoSEQ multiplex PCR, while the TCRdb copy is restricted to in-frame clones and leaves out a portion. The sample features around 100,000 clones, with approximately 6.2% in its top ten. Specimen: PBMCs. The receptors come from a man in his forties in good health and CMV-seropositive.

J is TRBJ2-3 and V is TRBV7-3; no firm D call. Trimming removed 5 bases from V and 3 bases from J, with 12 bases in between. The CDR3 loop spans 14 amino acids. CDR1 is SGHTA and CDR2 is FQGTGA in the germline V gene. The CDR3 sequence is CASSTLDLTDTQYF. CDR3 bases: TGTGCCAGCAGCACCCTCGATCTAACAGATACGCAGTATTTT.

The chain carries TRBV19 and TRBJ1-1; possible D gene TRBD1, 5 bases. Per germline, CDR1 LNHDA and CDR2 SQIVND (reference sequence). Trimming took off 3 bases at V and 7 bases at J, with 18 bases between the two ends. This CDR3 has 15 residues. Here the CDR3 DNA reads TGTGCCAGTAGTATCCCCCTTACAGGATCACGTGAAGCTTTCTTT. Translated: CASSIPLTGSREAFF. The variable domain in full, completed from reference TRBV19 and TRBJ1-1, reads DGGITQSPKYLFRKEGQNVTLSCEQNLNHDAMYWYRQDPGQGLRLIYYSQIVNDFQKGDIAEGYSVSREKKESFPLTVTSAQKNPTAFYLCASSIPLTGSREAFFGQGTRLTVV.

The V gene is TRBV30, the J gene TRBJ1-1; tentatively, D is TRBD1 (6 bases). The CDR3 covers 14 residues. V was cut by 4 bases and J by 2 bases, with 14 bases left in between. The germline gives CDR1 GTSNPN, CDR2 SVGIG (reference sequence). CDR3 in amino acids: CAWTRDIYNTEAFF. DNA for the CDR3: TGTGCCTGGACGAGGGACATTTATAACACTGAAGCTTTCTTT.

This chain uses TRBV29-1 with TRBJ2-3, with TRBD2 identical over 10 bases. The CDR3 totals 15 residues. Germline V CDR1 and CDR2: SQVTM, ANQGSEA. CDR3 nucleotide sequence: TGCAGTCTCCAGCGGTCTAGCGGGAGTAAAGATACGCAGTATTTT. Protein: CSLQRSSGSKDTQYF.

J is TRBJ2-3 and V is TRBV29-1, with 9 bases matching TRBD2. V was pared by 7 bases and J by 5 bases, with 10 bases of the junction left unmatched. Looked up from germline, CDR1 is SQVTM and CDR2 is ANQGSEA. The CDR3 covers 14 residues. The CDR3 protein is CSGSLAGVVDTQYF. DNA for the CDR3: TGCAGCGGTTCACTAGCGGGCGTTGTAGATACGCAGTATTTT.

The V and J genes are TRBV28 and TRBJ1-5; TRBD1 agrees at 11 bases. CDR3 size: 15 residues. The J segment lost 6 bases and the V segment lost 4 bases, leaving 5 bases of the junction unmatched. CDR1 is MDHEN, CDR2 SYDVKM, per germline. CDR3 nucleotides: TGTGCCAGCAGTTCCGGGACAGGGGGAACTCAGCCCCAGCATTTT. This encodes CASSSGTGGTQPQHF.

Turning to this clone: Its ends do not fully match the called genes, so a read error is possible. The chain combines TRBV9 with TRBJ1-3; tentatively, D is TRBD1 (5 bases). The germline CDR1 and CDR2 sequences are SGDLS and YYNGEE. The CDR3 runs 17 residues. The CDR3 region has the DNA TGTGCCGGCAGCCCATGGAGGGGAGGCTCCTCTGGAAACACCATATATTTT. Protein sequence: CAGSPWRGGSSGNTIYF.

This rearrangement joins TRBV5-6 to TRBJ1-1, with 8 bases that match TRBD1. This CDR3 has 16 residues. Germline V lookup: CDR1 SGHDT, CDR2 YYEEEE. The J segment lost 0 bases and the V segment lost 0 bases, leaving 4 bases of the junction unmatched. In nucleotides, the CDR3 is TGTGCCAGCAGCTTGGTTGGGACAGGACTGAACACTGAAGCTTTCTTT. Translated, it gives CASSLVGTGLNTEAFF.

This chain uses TRBV25-1 with TRBJ2-7, with D tentatively TRBD2 (5 bases). This CDR3 has 14 residues. Trimming left V 1 base short and J 2 bases short, with 9 bases between. Germline CDR1 reads MGHDK; CDR2 reads SYGVNS. CDR3 amino acids: CASSESGGPYEQYF. CDR3 coding DNA: TGTGCCAGCAGTGAATCAGGCGGGCCCTACGAGCAGTACTTC.

The chain is built from TRBV7-9 and TRBJ2-7; tentatively, D is TRBD2 (7 bases). V was clipped by 4 bases and J by 5 bases, with 18 bases between them. Germline V gene data show CDR1 as SEHNR and CDR2 as FQNEAQ (reference sequence). The CDR3 is 15 amino acids. In DNA, the CDR3 is TGTGCCAGCAGCTCCTGGGGGGGACAAATCGACGAGCAGTACTTC. Translated, it gives CASSSWGGQIDEQYF.

The gene calls are TRBV19 and TRBJ2-7, with D possibly TRBD2 on 5 matching bases. The ends were cut back, 1 base at V and 3 bases at J, with 13 bases in the middle. The CDR3 sequence is 15 residues long. Germline CDR1 LNHDA, CDR2 SQIVND (reference sequence). The CDR3 region is CASSIVRTQGYEQYF. CDR3 DNA: TGTGCCAGTAGTATAGTACGGACTCAAGGCTACGAGCAGTACTTC.

V and J are TRBV15 and TRBJ1-1; D is uncertain. The CDR3 contains 13 residues. Deletions cut 1 base from V and 12 bases from J, with 15 bases between. Germline V gene lookup returns CDR1 LNHNV and CDR2 YYDKDF (reference sequence). CDR3 protein: CATSRGSEDSTFF. CDR3 DNA sequence: TGTGCCACCAGCAGAGGATCGGAGGATTCGACTTTCTTT. Full variable domain (rest looked up from reference TRBV15 and TRBJ1-1): DAMVIQNPRYQVTQFGKPVTLSCSQTLNHNVMYWYQQKSSQAPKLLFHYYDKDFNNEADTPDNFQSRRPNTSFCFLDIRSPGLGDTAMYLCATSRGSEDSTFFGQGTRLTVV.

The V call is TRBV7-9, the J call TRBJ2-2, with TRBD1 matching 8 bases. J lost 0 bases, V lost 5 bases, and 8 bases had no gene match. The CDR3 contains 17 residues. The germline V gene encodes CDR1 SEHNR and CDR2 FQNEAQ (reference sequence). The DNA for the CDR3 is TGTGCCAGCAGCCCTACTGGGACAGGACCGAACACCGGGGAGCTGTTTTTT. It encodes CASSPTGTGPNTGELFF.

The gene calls are TRBV6-5 and TRBJ1-1, with TRBD1 matching over 7 bases. The V and J ends lost 5 bases and 3 bases, in that order; junction bases with no gene match: 9. This CDR3 is 15 amino acids long. The germline gives CDR1 MNHEY, CDR2 SVGAGI. This chain's CDR3 is CASSTNGQAHTEAFF. The DNA for the CDR3 is TGTGCCAGCAGTACCAACGGACAGGCCCACACTGAAGCTTTCTTT.

J is TRBJ2-2 and V is TRBV29-1; possibly TRBD2 for D (6 bases). V lost 8 bases and J 1 base, leaving 14 bases between the germline ends. Germline loops: CDR1 SQVTM, CDR2 ANQGSEA. The CDR3 spans 14 residues. CDR3 in amino acids: CSYRSGLNTGELFF. CDR3 sequence (DNA): TGCAGCTATCGTAGCGGTTTGAACACCGGGGAGCTGTTTTTT.

The rearrangement uses TRBV28 and TRBJ1-5; TRBD1 aligns across 10 bases. The CDR3 has 16 amino acids. With 4 bases clipped from V and 3 bases from J, the junction kept 6 bases outside the gene matches. Germline V gene data show CDR1 as MDHEN and CDR2 as SYDVKM. CDR3 region: CASSSSGTGANQPQHF. In DNA form, the CDR3 reads TGTGCCAGCAGTTCGAGCGGGACAGGGGCCAATCAGCCCCAGCATTTT.

The rearrangement links TRBV6-6 to TRBJ1-2; D is undetermined. Germline CDR1 is MNHNY and CDR2 is SVGAGI (reference sequence). The germline V and J ends were trimmed by 6 bases and 4 bases, with 18 bases remaining between them. The CDR3 contains 15 residues. The CDR3 coding sequence is TGTGCCAGCAGAGACCGCGGGTCGGCCGGCTATGGCTACACCTTC. This gives the protein CASRDRGSAGYGYTF.

The V and J genes are TRBV15 and TRBJ2-1, with a possible D match to TRBD2 (6 bases). The CDR3 extends over 17 amino acids. Trimming pared 1 base from V and 5 bases from J, leaving 18 bases between. The V gene's germline CDR1 is LNHNV and CDR2 YYDKDF (reference sequence). For the CDR3, the DNA is TGTGCCACCAGCAGAGGAACGCGGCGGGACCATAACAATGAGCAGTTCTTC. Its protein product is CATSRGTRRDHNNEQFF.

The chain recombines TRBV7-2 with TRBJ1-1; tentatively, D is TRBD1 (5 bases). V dropped 2 bases and J dropped 0 bases, with 7 bases sitting between them. CDR3 length: 14 residues. Per the germline V gene, CDR1 is SGHTA and CDR2 is FQGNSA. CDR3 amino acids: CASSLQQVNTEAFF. The CDR3 nucleotides read TGTGCCAGCAGCTTACAACAGGTGAACACTGAAGCTTTCTTT.

The V call is TRBV28, the J call TRBJ1-2; 7 nucleotides align to TRBD1. V gave up 1 base and J gave up 6 bases; unmatched junction bases: 5. Germline assignment: CDR1 MDHEN and CDR2 SYDVKM. The CDR3 length is 14 residues. The CDR3 region is CASSLLKQGNGYTF. CDR3 DNA sequence: TGTGCCAGCAGTTTATTGAAACAGGGGAATGGCTACACCTTC.

This chain uses TRBV7-6 with TRBJ2-7, with D possibly matching TRBD2 (5 bases). The V gene's germline CDR1 is SGHVS and CDR2 FNYEAQ. The CDR3 length is 14 residues. With 6 bases removed from V and 6 bases from J, the gap between germline ends came to 18 bases. The CDR3 loop is CASSPAGIMLEQYF. Here the CDR3 DNA reads TGTGCCAGCAGTCCAGCCGGGATAATGCTCGAGCAGTACTTC.

V usage is TRBV5-1 and J usage is TRBJ1-4; 7 positions agree with TRBD1. Germline-derived CDR1 and CDR2 are SGHRS and YFSETQ. V was clipped by 4 bases and J by 4 bases; unmatched bases: 7. This CDR3 contains 15 residues. Here the CDR3 DNA reads TGCGCCAGCAGCAGGGGACAGAGCATTAATGAAAAACTGTTTTTT. It specifies CASSRGQSINEKLFF.

The rearrangement joins TRBV18 to TRBJ1-1, with 7 bases matching TRBD1. CDR1 is KGHSH and CDR2 is LQKENI in the germline V gene. The CDR3 has 12 amino acids. The V and J ends lost 3 bases and 11 bases, in that order; junction bases with no gene match: 6. DNA for the CDR3: TGTGCCAGCTCACCGAGGGGGCTAGAGGCTTTCTTT. This gives the protein CASSPRGLEAFF. The full variable domain, rest sourced from reference TRBV18 and TRBJ1-1, is NAGVMQNPRHLVRRRGQEARLRCSPMKGHSHVYWYRQLPEEGLKFMVYLQKENIIDESGMPKERFSAEFPKEGPSILRIQQVVRGDSAAYFCASSPRGLEAFFGQGTRLTVV.

The chain carries TRBV7-9 and TRBJ1-6, with a weak D call TRBD1 (6 bases). Trimming removed 1 base at V and 9 bases at J, with 13 bases between. The CDR3 runs 15 residues. Germline CDR1 SEHNR, CDR2 FQNEAQ (reference sequence). The CDR3 nucleotides are TGTGCCAGCAGCTTAGGGGGGGGCAGTCGTTCACCCCTCCACTTT. Protein sequence: CASSLGGGSRSPLHF.

The CDR3 region has the DNA TGTGCCATCAGTGCTTCTAGCGGGAGCCTTGAGCAGTTCTTC. This sequence encodes CAISASSGSLEQFF. The chain uses TRBV10-3 and TRBJ2-1; 10 nucleotides agree with TRBD2. The CDR3 has 14 amino acids. CDR1 and CDR2 (germline): ENHRY, SYGVKD. V was pared by 4 bases and J by 9 bases, with 6 bases of the junction left unmatched.

The rearrangement links TRBV9 to TRBJ1-1; TRBD1 is a possible D gene (5 bases). This CDR3 comprises 13 residues. V was pared by 0 bases and J by 8 bases, with 11 bases between. The germline CDR1 and CDR2 sequences are SGDLS and YYNGEE. The CDR3 loop reads CASSVVPGLEAFF. The CDR3 DNA sequence: TGTGCCAGCAGCGTAGTTCCAGGGTTGGAAGCTTTCTTT.

This sequence joins TRBV28 and TRBJ1-2, with 9 positions matching TRBD1. This CDR3 spans 16 amino acids. The ends lost 5 bases at V and 1 base at J; junction bases unmatched: 8. Germline loops: CDR1 MDHEN, CDR2 SYDVKM. This CDR3 reads CASSDRGEWGNYGYTF. The CDR3, as DNA: TGTGCCAGCAGTGACAGGGGGGAGTGGGGTAACTATGGCTACACCTTC.

This chain uses TRBV20-1 with TRBJ1-2; no firm D call. V was trimmed by 0 bases and J by 12 bases, leaving 11 bases between them. Germline V gives CDR1 DFQATT, CDR2 SNEGSKA (reference sequence). There are 11 residues in the CDR3. CDR3 protein: CSARDPSAHTF. In nucleotides, the CDR3 is TGCAGTGCTAGAGATCCATCCGCGCACACCTTC.

The chain combines TRBV7-8 with TRBJ2-1; the match to TRBD2 covers 7 bases. V was pared by 5 bases and J by 2 bases, with 9 bases of the junction left unmatched. Germline loops: CDR1 SGHVS, CDR2 FQNEAQ. This CDR3 is 16 amino acids long. CDR3 nucleotides: TGTGCCAGCAGCCCCAGCGGAGCGGGACCCTACAATGAGCAGTTCTTC. Translated: CASSPSGAGPYNEQFF.

The V gene is TRBV5-6, the J gene TRBJ2-2, with 7 bases identical to TRBD2. The CDR3 is 13 residues long. V was clipped by 2 bases and J by 10 bases; unmatched bases: 5. Germline-derived CDR1 and CDR2 are SGHDT and YYEEEE. CDR3 in amino acids: CASSFGLGEELFF. CDR3 bases: TGTGCCAGCAGCTTCGGACTAGGAGAGGAGCTGTTTTTT. Based on the CDR3 plus reference TRBV5-6 and TRBJ2-2, the full variable domain is DAGVTQSPTHLIKTRGQQVTLRCSPKSGHDTVSWYQQALGQGPQFIFQYYEEEERQRGNFPDRFSGHQFPNYSSELNVNALLLGDSALYLCASSFGLGEELFFGEGSRLTVL.

V is TRBV19 and J is TRBJ2-7, with D possibly matching TRBD1 (6 bases). CDR1 and CDR2 (germline): LNHDA, SQIVND (reference sequence). The V gene lost 7 bases and the J gene lost 3 bases, with 10 bases spanning the gap. This CDR3 region has 12 residues. The CDR3 DNA follows: TGTGCCAGTATTGGGGACAACTACGAGCAGTACTTC. Translating gives CASIGDNYEQYF.